Following are 3 T cell receptor beta chains from one sample sequenced in a study of read filtering for tumor transcriptome and immune sequencing. From around 0.4 ug of RNA, a library with molecular barcoded alpha/delta and beta/gamma adaptors was made. TCRdb independently ran MiXCR on the reads; one entry per CDR3 protein. In the table there are around 140,000 distinct CDR3 sequences, about 13% of which are singletons. The sequenced sample was a population of CD138-negative cells sorted from bone marrow. The receptors derive from a donor at least 40 years old with multiple myeloma.

To note about this clonotype: A much bigger clone sits one base away, suggesting this may be a read error. The V call is TRBV2, the J call TRBJ1-1; D not certain. CDR1 is SNHLY, CDR2 FYNNEI, per germline. Trimming cost V 9 bases and J 0 bases, with 11 bases left between them. This CDR3 contains 13 residues. The CDR3 sequence: CASETDMNTEAFF. The CDR3 coding sequence is TGTGCCAGTGAAACAGACATGAACACTGAAGCTTTCTTT.

On this clonotype: At one of its ends the junction is not consistent with the germline gene, which may arise from a read error. The chain recombines TRBV6-5 with TRBJ2-5; 8 bases are a match to TRBD2. The CDR3 extends over 16 amino acids. The germline gives CDR1 MNHEY, CDR2 SVGAGI. The CDR3 DNA reads as TGTGCCAGCAGTTACACCAGTGAAGCGGGAGTCGAGACACAGCACTTC. It is translated as CASSYTSEAGVETQHF.

On this clonotype itself: Since a much larger clone is just one base distant, this may be a read error. The chain joins TRBV11-2 to TRBJ2-1; D remains unclear. This CDR3 spans 11 amino acids. Trimming stripped 8 bases from V and 2 bases from J, with 4 bases between. Germline-derived CDR1 and CDR2 are SGHAT and FQNNGV. The CDR3 loop is CASGTYNEQFF. The CDR3 DNA reads TGTGCCAGCGGCACCTACAATGAGCAGTTCTTC. Combining the CDR3 with reference TRBV11-2 and TRBJ2-1 gives the whole variable domain EAGVAQSPRYKIIEKRQSVAFWCNPISGHATLYWYQQILGQGPKLLIQFQNNGVVDDSQLPKDRFSAERLKGVDSTLKIQPAKLEDSAVYLCASGTYNEQFFGPGTRLTVL.